These 9 T cell receptor beta chains came from one sample sequenced in a study of blood T cell repertoires in COVID-19. TCRdb's copy holds only in-frame clones and misses some; the assay was immunoSEQ multiplex PCR. The sample records 90,000 to 110,000 clones, 80% to 85% being singletons. Sequenced input: peripheral blood. These TCRs come from a man of 80 years or more with acute or convalescent COVID-19.

The chain employs TRBV2 and TRBJ2-4, with unresolved D. V was clipped by 3 bases and J by 0 bases, with 6 bases between them. This CDR3 contains 14 residues. Germline V lookup: CDR1 SNHLY, CDR2 FYNNEI. The DNA of the CDR3 is TGTGCCAGCAGTGATGATAGAGCCAAAAACATTCAGTACTTC. Protein sequence: CASSDDRAKNIQYF. Drawing the rest from reference TRBV2 and TRBJ2-4, the complete variable domain is EPEVTQTPSHQVTQMGQEVILRCVPISNHLYFYWYRQILGQKVEFLVSFYNNEISEKSEIFDDQFSVERPDGSNFTLKIRSTKLEDSAMYFCASSDDRAKNIQYFGAGTRLSVL.

The chain joins TRBV28 to TRBJ1-1; D might be TRBD1 (5 bases). Germline assignment: CDR1 MDHEN and CDR2 SYDVKM. This CDR3 comprises 15 residues. Trimming shortened V by 6 bases and J by 5 bases, and 19 bases separated the two germline ends. The CDR3, as DNA: TGTGCCAGCAGGGGGGTGGGGAGCGGGAGAACTGAAGCTTTCTTT. It encodes CASRGVGSGRTEAFF.

This clone came up many times. The chain carries TRBV5-4 and TRBJ2-1; 7 positions match TRBD1. CDR1 is SGHNT and CDR2 is YYREEE in the germline V gene (reference sequence). After removal of 1 base from V and 10 bases from J, the junction contained 8 bases not matched to a gene. The CDR3 covers 14 residues. This CDR3 is CASSLIDRAVEQFF. DNA for the CDR3: TGTGCCAGCAGCTTGATTGACAGGGCGGTCGAGCAGTTCTTC.

The chain combines TRBV28 with TRBJ1-4, with D unresolved. The CDR3 loop spans 13 amino acids. Trimming pared 6 bases from V and 6 bases from J, leaving 11 bases between. Looked up from germline, CDR1 is MDHEN and CDR2 is SYDVKM. The CDR3: CASSPGGYEKLFF. For the CDR3, the DNA is TGTGCCAGCAGCCCCGGTGGTTATGAAAAACTGTTTTTT.

The V gene is TRBV5-1, the J gene TRBJ2-3; D unresolved. The CDR3 is 12 residues long. The germline V gene encodes CDR1 SGHRS and CDR2 YFSETQ. The ends were cut back, 2 bases at V and 6 bases at J, with 7 bases in the middle. The CDR3 DNA reads as TGCGCCAGCAGCTTCGGTGATGATACGCAGTATTTT. Protein product: CASSFGDDTQYF.

The chain couples TRBV18 to TRBJ2-1; 9 bases agree with TRBD1. Losses at the gene ends were 2 bases for V and 8 bases for J; bases not matched to a gene: 10. Germline V gene sequence: CDR1 KGHSH, CDR2 LQKENI. The CDR3 runs 16 residues. The CDR3 DNA sequence: TGTGCCAGCTCACCATTTGGGACAGGGAGGTTCGATGAGCAGTTCTTC. Amino acid sequence: CASSPFGTGRFDEQFF.

This chain links TRBV5-5 with TRBJ2-5; D remains ambiguous. This CDR3 is built from 14 residues. The ends were cut back, 2 bases at V and 3 bases at J, with 11 bases in the middle. Germline V gives CDR1 SGHKS, CDR2 YYEKEE (reference sequence). This CDR3 reads CASSFGLEKETQYF. CDR3 in DNA: TGTGCCAGCAGCTTTGGTCTAGAAAAAGAGACCCAGTACTTC.

This chain uses TRBV29-1 with TRBJ2-5; D might be TRBD2 (5 bases). V lost 6 bases, J lost 3 bases, and 11 bases lay in between. This CDR3 region has 12 residues. Germline V lookup: CDR1 SQVTM, CDR2 ANQGSEA. This CDR3 is CSVANGEETQYF. In DNA form, the CDR3 reads TGCAGCGTCGCGAACGGGGAAGAGACCCAGTACTTC.

The rearrangement uses TRBV5-1 and TRBJ2-1; 7 positions agree with TRBD2. CDR3 size: 15 residues. The V gene end was trimmed by 0 bases and the J gene end by 4 bases; junction bases not matched to a gene: 4. Germline CDR1 SGHRS, CDR2 YFSETQ. The CDR3 loop is CASSLGGRVYNEQFF. CDR3 nucleotide sequence: TGCGCCAGCAGCTTGGGCGGGAGAGTTTACAATGAGCAGTTCTTC.